A selection of T cell receptor beta chains follows, all from one sample in a study of T cell responses to AZD1222 COVID-19 vaccine. Sequenced by immunoSEQ multiplex PCR; TCRdb stores in-frame clones only, minus some. Counted here are 150,000 to 200,000 clones, 92% occurring once; the ten biggest clones make up 2.3%. The sequences come from peripheral blood, collected on day 0 of AZD1222 vaccination. Receptors were obtained from an adult in good health. The CDR3 runs from the conserved cysteine through the conserved F or W. The order of the fields is CDR3 protein, CDR3 DNA, D gene, V gene, clone size, J gene. The D gene is left open where the match is weak. Clone size is stated in some rows and not others, as once, few, many or a class when expanded.

CASSLDPGAALFTF,TGTGCCAGCAGTTTAGATCCTGGGGCAGCCCTCTTCACCTTC,.,TRBV28,.,TRBJ1-2
CASSLGQGNEQYF,TGTGCCAGCAGCTTGGGACAGGGGAACGAGCAGTACTTC,TRBD1,TRBV13,few,TRBJ2-7
CAISESLETQYF,TGTGCCATCAGTGAGTCGCTAGAGACCCAGTACTTC,.,TRBV10-3,.,TRBJ2-5
CASSLGLAAYNEQFF,TGTGCCAGCAGTTTAGGACTAGCGGCATACAATGAGCAGTTCTTC,TRBD2,TRBV27,.,TRBJ2-1
CASSIDDLPRGQPQHF,TGTGCCAGTAGTATTGATGACCTCCCCCGAGGTCAGCCCCAGCATTTT,.,TRBV19,.,TRBJ1-5
CASSQGAGALAGYEQYF,TGTGCCAGCAGCCAGGGGGCAGGGGCTCTTGCGGGCTACGAGCAGTACTTC,.,TRBV14,.,TRBJ2-7
CASTHRDASYNEQFF,TGTGCCAGCACCCACCGGGACGCCAGCTACAATGAGCAGTTCTTC,.,TRBV6-5,few,TRBJ2-1
CASSQERGGKNIQYF,TGCGCCAGCAGCCAAGAGCGGGGTGGCAAAAACATTCAGTACTTC,.,TRBV4-1,.,TRBJ2-4
CSVEGQDTDTQYF,TGCAGCGTAGAAGGACAGGACACAGATACGCAGTATTTT,TRBD1,TRBV29-1,.,TRBJ2-3
CASSVGGSATYEQYF,TGTGCCAGCAGTGTTGGCGGATCCGCCACCTACGAGCAGTACTTC,.,TRBV7-2,once,TRBJ2-7
CASISRGRSWVQYF,TGTGCCAGCATTTCCAGGGGGCGGTCATGGGTTCAGTACTTC,TRBD1,TRBV6-5,.,TRBJ2-4
CASSVLGRGDYGYTF,TGTGCCAGCAGCGTATTAGGCAGGGGCGACTATGGCTACACCTTC,.,TRBV9,.,TRBJ1-2
CASSVGTEAFF,TGTGCCAGCAGTGTCGGAACTGAAGCTTTCTTT,.,TRBV2,.,TRBJ1-1
CASSQDPDTRRAFF,TGTGCCAGCAGCCAAGATCCGGACACCCGGAGAGCTTTCTTT,.,TRBV3-1/TRBV3-2,.,TRBJ1-1
CSASSPRAGTDTQYF,TGCAGTGCTAGTTCCCCGAGGGCGGGCACAGATACGCAGTATTTT,.,TRBV20-1,.,TRBJ2-3